This T cell receptor beta chain was observed in a study of T cell responses to AZD1222 COVID-19 vaccine. Pooling was applied to second doses at about 4 or about 12 weeks. Germline V gives CDR1 MNHNY, CDR2 SVGAGI (reference sequence). The V gene end was trimmed by 2 bases and the J gene end by 6 bases; junction bases not matched to a gene: 8. This CDR3 spans 16 amino acids. Some clones are missing from TCRdb's copy, which holds only in-frame ones; the method was immunoSEQ multiplex PCR. The data contain approximately 300,000 clones, 85% to 95% of them singletons. General study results and limits: Recipients of two AZD1222 doses showed rising Spike-specific TCR breadth and depth. Baseline testing showed seropositivity in only a handful of AZD1222 recipients. The repertoires were collected only after the peak T cell response.

This clone was counted once. Its antigen remains unknown. The rearrangement uses TRBV6-6 and TRBJ1-4; 8 bases fit TRBD1. The receptor comes from an adult who received the AZD1222 COVID-19 vaccine. Specimen: peripheral blood, collected 28 days after the second AZD1222 dose. CDR3 sequence (DNA): TGTGCCAGCAGTTACACCAGACAGGGGACAGATGAAAAACTGTTTTTT. Amino acid sequence: CASSYTRQGTDEKLFF.